Described below is a single T cell receptor beta chain sequence and its context. Only one count was recorded for this clone. Its antigen is still unknown. No base qualities exist here, and no much larger clone lies one base off it. This specimen belongs to a study of OX40 agonist ivuxolimab in advanced cancers. With regard to the full study: Ivuxolimab, which targeted the costimulatory receptor OX40 (CD134), was an agonistic, fully human IgG2 monoclonal antibody. Intravenous ivuxolimab was administered to patients every 2 weeks at six dose levels: 0.01, 0.1, 0.3, 1.5, 3 and 10 mg/kg. Among the 52 dose-escalation patients, about 19 had hepatocellular carcinoma, about 15 melanoma, 9 renal cell carcinoma and 9 head and neck cancer. The paper covers the monotherapy dose-escalation part of the phase I ivuxolimab trial, which included N = 52 patients. Partial responses occurred in three dose-escalation patients, of whom one had hepatocellular carcinoma and two had cutaneous melanoma. The point of sequencing TCRbeta in the periphery was to test whether ivuxolimab changed TCR sequence diversity and drove clonal T-cell expansion. Prior anti-PD-1, anti-PD-L1 or anti-CTLA-4 therapy was permitted, and approximately 42% of dose-escalation patients had received checkpoint inhibitors. The dose-escalation cohort was about 83% male with a mean age of roughly 60 years, ranging from roughly 23 to 90.

Genomic DNA was extracted from sorted cells for sequencing of the TCRbeta CDR3 region. The immunoSEQ Assay was used for sequencing of TCRbeta CDR3 regions. TCRdb retrieved this table from immuneACCESS and kept in-frame rearrangements only. Not all clones are present; in checked studies, unresolved V genes account for under half, and no reason is known for the remainder. The sample yields about 16,000 clones; 77% were counted once. The ten largest clones take up around 12% of the sample. The trial excluded patients who had a history of autoimmune disease or were on systemic immunosuppression. Peripheral blood for TCR sequencing was collected from all dose cohorts at baseline, on cycle 4 day 1, and on cycle 7 day 1. Samples were obtained from an open-label, multicenter, first-in-human phase I dose-escalation trial of ivuxolimab. The trial enrolled adults with locally advanced or metastatic head and neck squamous cell, hepatocellular, melanoma or renal cell carcinoma. Before TCR sequencing, CD4+ T cells and CD8+ T cells were sorted from peripheral blood as separate populations.

Overall study results and their limits: In partial responders in the 0.1-3.0 mg/kg groups, normalized peripheral clonal expansion was found to be among the lowest, especially among CD8+ T cells. After ivuxolimab, expanded clones were on average more numerous among CD8+ T cells than among CD4+ T cells. At doses of 0.1 to 3.0 mg/kg, clonal expansion of both CD4+ and CD8+ blood T cells was observed from baseline to week 6. Low levels of normalized T-cell clonal expansion were also shown by some nonresponding patients. Antigen specificity was not determined for the clonally expanded peripheral T cells.

This receptor was taken from an adult with an advanced solid tumor such as melanoma, head and neck, liver or kidney cancer. The sequenced sample was CD4+ or CD8+ T cells sorted from blood, obtained in a trial of the OX40 agonist ivuxolimab.

The CDR3 region has the sequence CASSMTGQGYEQYF. The DNA is TGTGCCAGCAGCATGACGGGACAGGGTTACGAGCAGTACTTC. This chain is built from TRBV11-2 and TRBJ2-7, with 9 bases in between that match TRBD1. Germline trimming: 5 bases from V, 4 bases from J; junction bases outside gene matches: 6. The germline V gene specifies SGHAT as CDR1 and FQNNGV as CDR2. The CDR3 covers 14 residues, taking in both the cysteine and the phenylalanine. Kept here is only the CDR3 DNA, which spans 42 bases and is read in frame from base 1.